Described below is a single TCR delta chain sequence and its context. Ten or more counts support this clone. The target of this receptor is not known. Per-nucleotide qualities are absent, and no much larger clonotype sits a single base away. The same CDR3 also results from other DNA sequences found in this sample. These data originate in a study of γδ T cells in repeated Plasmodium falciparum infection (dated by TCRdb to about 2021). At the level of the whole study: In the natural-infection arm, Malian children exposed to intense seasonal malaria transmission were enrolled and compared against age and gender matched Australian children. Four controlled human malaria infections were administered to about five malaria-naive U.S. adults over roughly 580 days by bites from P. falciparum NF54-infected Anopheles stephensi mosquitoes. Using both natural infection in Mali and controlled human malaria infection, the study looked at the way repeated Plasmodium falciparum infection shapes the human gammadelta T cell repertoire. Malian gammadelta TCR repertoires were analysed cross-sectionally during no-transmission periods and longitudinally across acute febrile malaria episodes. Controlled-infection subjects were sampled at baseline, immediately before selected infections, and 21 days after each infection. The paper's findings and limits, for the study overall: Across time and infection, the Vgamma9/Vdelta2+ TCR repertoires showed a highly stable polyclonal makeup, with many TCRgamma sequences overlapping between individuals. The controlled-infection cohort was small, limiting analysis of inter-individual variability in gammadelta T cell responses. Repeated controlled infections appeared to drive waves of new clonotype selection in Vdelta2-negative, largely Vdelta1+, gammadelta TCR repertoires. The Malian cohort was drawn from a small rural village made up mostly of one ethnic group, which limits generalizability. Vdelta2-negative gammadelta TCR repertoires from Malian children appeared more clonally expanded, less diverse and less shared than those of Australian children.

From the cysteine up to the phenylalanine, the CDR3 has a length of 17 residues. Only the CDR3 DNA stays, 51 bases, in frame from base 1. Trimming leaves V shorter by 7 bases and J shorter by 0 bases, with the junction holding 12 bases beyond the gene matches. CDR1 and CDR2, looked up from the germline V gene, are TSWWSYY and QGS. The receptor library was made with multiplex PCR. Sequencing relied on an Illumina MiSeq. From each sorted gammadelta T cell sample, both TCR gamma (TRG) and TCR delta (TRD) chains were sequenced. Concerning the study's data processing: The repertoire analyses used clonotype tree plots, the accumulated frequency of the top 20 clonotypes, and diversity index (DI) and D75 metrics. TCRdb called clones anew from the public reads via CATT; matching DNA rows were later pooled. TCRdb, rather than the study authors, made the V and J calls. This sample holds 75,000 to 95,000 delta-chain clones; 0.8% to 1% were observed only once. The biggest ten clones account for more than 9% of the sample.

Vgamma9/Vdelta2+ and Vdelta2-negative gammadelta T cell populations were flow-sorted from peripheral blood mononuclear cells for bulk TCR repertoire analysis. The receptor's source is a pool of human donors (malaria-infected and uninfected, not separated). Rearrangement joined TRDV1 to TRDJ1, with 9 bases in between that match TRDD3. Sequenced: gamma-delta T cells from blood. The CDR3 region has the sequence CALEKSGGFRYTDKLIF. Here is the DNA: TGTGCTCTTGAGAAGTCTGGGGGATTCCGATACACCGATAAACTCATCTTT.